The 13 T cell receptor beta chains in this list originate from one sample, sequenced in a study of cytomegalovirus exposure and HLA in healthy donors. It was with 60 Vbeta and 13 Jbeta primers that the PCR ran. Produced via immunoSEQ multiplex PCR; TCRdb's table is partial and in-frame only. This sample's table reports 150,000 to 200,000 clones. What was sequenced was PBMCs. These receptors came from an older woman in good health and CMV-seronegative.

The V and J genes are TRBV6-1 and TRBJ2-7; maybe TRBD1 (6 bases). Trimming removed 5 bases at V and 9 bases at J, with 17 bases between. CDR1 MNHNS and CDR2 SASEGT come from the germline V gene. The CDR3 runs to 13 residues. The CDR3 loop is CASSPETGMGQYF. The DNA for the CDR3 is TGTGCCAGCAGTCCTGAGACAGGTATGGGGCAGTACTTC.

V is TRBV6-5 and J is TRBJ2-1; 8 positions match TRBD1. CDR1 and CDR2 from the germline V gene are MNHEY and SVGAGI. J gave up 9 bases and V 3 bases, and 10 bases lay outside the gene matches. The CDR3 contains 15 residues. In DNA, the CDR3 is TGTGCCAGCAGTTATGGGTTCGGGACAGGTTTTGAGCAGTTCTTC. Protein sequence: CASSYGFGTGFEQFF.

This chain uses TRBV30 with TRBJ2-5, with a weak D call TRBD2 (6 bases). The better agreement between TRBJ2-7 and the DNA end casts doubt on the J call. This CDR3 has 13 residues. CDR1 GTSNPN and CDR2 SVGIG come from the germline V gene (reference sequence). The CDR3 region has the DNA TGTGCCTGGAGTGTACTTAGCGGACCCGAGCAGTACTTC. Translated, it gives CAWSVLSGPEQYF.

The chain recombines TRBV5-1 with TRBJ2-1; 12 nucleotides align to TRBD2. V shed 0 bases, J shed 9 bases, and the junction held 7 bases outside the gene matches. CDR3 size: 16 residues. Per the germline V gene, CDR1 is SGHRS and CDR2 is YFSETQ. The CDR3 region has the DNA TGCGCCAGCAGCTTGGGGCTAGCGGGAGGGCGGGTTGAGCAGTTCTTC. Its protein product is CASSLGLAGGRVEQFF.

This sequence joins TRBV5-6 and TRBJ1-2; no definite D call. This CDR3 comprises 15 residues. CDR1 and CDR2 (germline): SGHDT, YYEEEE. V shed 0 bases and J shed 3 bases, with 12 bases lying between them. The chain's CDR3 is CASSLDLSAYYGYTF. CDR3 coding DNA: TGTGCCAGCAGCTTGGACCTCAGCGCATACTATGGCTACACCTTC.

The chain has TRBV11-3 and TRBJ2-7; 12 nucleotides align to TRBD2. Germline V gives CDR1 SGHNT, CDR2 YENEEA. V lost 4 bases, J lost 3 bases, and 4 bases stayed unmatched. CDR3 length: 15 amino acids. CDR3 region: CASSSGLAGYYEQYF. The CDR3 DNA sequence: TGTGCCAGCAGCTCAGGACTAGCGGGATACTACGAGCAGTACTTC.

The V call is TRBV14, the J call TRBJ2-1; D gene uncertain. V was shortened by 4 bases and J by 4 bases, with 11 bases between the two germline ends. The germline gives CDR1 SGHDN, CDR2 FVKESK. The length of the CDR3 is 14 residues. The CDR3 DNA is TGTGCCAGCAGCCGCGCCTCACCTTACAATGAGCAGTTCTTC. As protein: CASSRASPYNEQFF.

The chain has TRBV6-1 and TRBJ2-3; D might be TRBD2 (6 bases). This CDR3 region has 12 residues. V shed 7 bases and J shed 11 bases, with 16 bases lying between them. Looked up from germline, CDR1 is MNHNS and CDR2 is SASEGT. In DNA form, the CDR3 reads TGTGCCAGCAACGCGGAGGGTTTAGAGCAGTATTTT. This codes for CASNAEGLEQYF.

The chain couples TRBV4-1 to TRBJ1-4; D might be TRBD1 (5 bases). The CDR3 spans 15 residues. V was pared by 4 bases and J by 4 bases, with 13 bases between. The germline V gene has CDR1 MGHRA and CDR2 YSYEKL. CDR3 nucleotides: TGCGCCAGCAGCCGGGGGGGGAGCGGTAATGAAAAACTGTTTTTT. This codes for CASSRGGSGNEKLFF.

V is TRBV4-1 and J is TRBJ2-7; 12 bases agree with TRBD2. Germline CDR1 is MGHRA and CDR2 is YSYEKL. The trim removed 1 base at V and 5 bases at J, leaving 3 bases unmatched. CDR3 length: 15 amino acids. CDR3 DNA sequence: TGCGCCAGCAGCCAAGTACTAGCGGGAGGACACGAGCAGTACTTC. Amino acids: CASSQVLAGGHEQYF.

The CDR3 loop is CASSSDSYSYEQYF. CDR3 DNA sequence: TGCGCCAGCAGCTCGGACAGTTACTCCTACGAGCAGTACTTC. The chain joins TRBV5-1 to TRBJ2-7, with D tentatively TRBD1 (6 bases). Germline lookup yields CDR1 SGHRS and CDR2 YFSETQ. CDR3 size: 14 residues. Trimming removed 3 bases from V and 0 bases from J, with 10 bases in between.

The gene calls are TRBV5-1 and TRBJ2-1; 7 nucleotides align to TRBD1. CDR1 SGHRS and CDR2 YFSETQ come from the germline V gene. The CDR3 extends over 15 amino acids. V lost 4 bases, J lost 10 bases, and 14 bases stayed unmatched. The CDR3 loop is CASSPGQVSFWEQFF. The CDR3, as DNA: TGCGCCAGCAGCCCCGGACAGGTTAGCTTTTGGGAGCAGTTCTTC. Looking up the rest from reference TRBV5-1 and TRBJ2-1 gives the full variable domain: KAGVTQTPRYLIKTRGQQVTLSCSPISGHRSVSWYQQTPGQGLQFLFEYFSETQRNKGNFPGRFSGRQFSNSRSEMNVSTLELGDSALYLCASSPGQVSFWEQFFGPGTRLTVL.

The chain is built from TRBV6-1 and TRBJ2-7, with TRBD1 identical over 8 bases. Germline trimming cut 7 bases from V and 9 bases from J; bases unmatched to any gene: 14. The CDR3 contains 14 residues. CDR1 MNHNS and CDR2 SASEGT come from the germline V gene. CDR3 coding DNA: TGTGCCAGCACCCCCACGGACAGGGTCTTAGGGCAGTACTTC. Translated: CASTPTDRVLGQYF.